The 5 T cell receptor beta chains below come from one sample, sequenced in a study of T cell responses to AZD1222 COVID-19 vaccine. The repertoire was sequenced with immunoSEQ multiplex PCR; TCRdb's copy has only in-frame clones and lacks some. Among some 80,000 clones listed, approximately 85% were seen once. The sequences come from peripheral blood, collected on day 0 of AZD1222 vaccination. These receptors were taken from an adult in good health.

The chain couples TRBV6-5 to TRBJ2-1; D could derive from TRBD1 or TRBD2 (6 bases each). The ends were cut back, 2 bases at V and 12 bases at J, with 14 bases in the middle. Germline-derived CDR1 and CDR2 are MNHEY and SVGAGI. The CDR3 has 13 amino acids. The CDR3 loop reads CASSYVSGAGQFF. CDR3 nucleotide sequence: TGTGCCAGCAGTTACGTCTCGGGGGCAGGGCAGTTCTTC.

V is TRBV3-1 (or the pseudogene TRBV3-2) and J is TRBJ2-1; 12 nucleotides line up with TRBD2. CDR1 is LGHDT and CDR2 is YNNKEL in the germline V gene (reference sequence). CDR3 length: 16 amino acids. The trim removed 6 bases at V and 6 bases at J, leaving 9 bases unmatched. The CDR3 protein is CASRQSSGGAPNEQFF. The CDR3 coding sequence is TGTGCCAGCAGACAATCTAGCGGGGGGGCCCCCAATGAGCAGTTCTTC.

This clone has more than one count but fewer than ten. The CDR3 DNA follows: TGCAGTGCTAGTCTAGGGAATAATTCACCCCTCCACTTT. Its translation is CSASLGNNSPLHF. This chain connects TRBV20-1 to TRBJ1-6; D not resolved. The germline V gene encodes CDR1 DFQATT and CDR2 SNEGSKA (reference sequence). V lost 3 bases and J 5 bases, leaving 8 bases between the germline ends. There are 13 residues in the CDR3.

The chain carries TRBV7-9 and TRBJ2-1; no clear D. The CDR3 runs 14 residues. Trimming took off 1 base at V and 10 bases at J, with 14 bases between the two ends. Germline CDR1 is SEHNR and CDR2 is FQNEAQ (reference sequence). In nucleotides, the CDR3 is TGTGCCAGCAGCTTAGTCTGGCAGCTCTCGGAGCAGTTCTTC. Translation gives CASSLVWQLSEQFF.

The chain recombines TRBV5-1 with TRBJ2-2, with a weak D call TRBD1 (6 bases). The CDR3 contains 15 residues. Germline V gene sequence: CDR1 SGHRS, CDR2 YFSETQ. Trimming took 0 bases from V and 3 from J, leaving 9 bases between them. The CDR3 DNA follows: TGCGCCAGCAGCTTGGACAGGGCAGACACCGGGGAGCTGTTTTTT. Translated, it gives CASSLDRADTGELFF.